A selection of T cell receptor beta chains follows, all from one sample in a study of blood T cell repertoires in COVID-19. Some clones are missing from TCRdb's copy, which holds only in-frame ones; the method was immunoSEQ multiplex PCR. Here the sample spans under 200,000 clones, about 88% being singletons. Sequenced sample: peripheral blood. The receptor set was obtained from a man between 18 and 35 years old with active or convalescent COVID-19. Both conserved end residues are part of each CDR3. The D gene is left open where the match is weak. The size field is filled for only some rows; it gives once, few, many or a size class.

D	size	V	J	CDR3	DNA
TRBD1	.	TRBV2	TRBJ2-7	CASSTPDRGRFEQYF	TGTGCCAGCAGTACCCCGGACAGGGGGCGATTCGAGCAGTACTTC
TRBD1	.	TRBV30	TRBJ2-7	CAWTGQGSSEQYF	TGTGCCTGGACGGGACAGGGGTCCTCCGAGCAGTACTTC
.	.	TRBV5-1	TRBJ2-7	CASSLGTITHEQYF	TGCGCCAGCAGCTTGGGAACCATTACTCACGAGCAGTACTTC
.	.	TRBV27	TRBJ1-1	CASSLGTEAFF	TGTGCCAGCAGTCTAGGAACTGAAGCTTTCTTT
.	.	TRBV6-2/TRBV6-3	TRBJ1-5	CASSYSGGSNQPQHF	TGTGCCAGCAGTTACTCGGGGGGAAGCAATCAGCCCCAGCATTTT
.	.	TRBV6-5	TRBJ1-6	CASSWGGNSPLHF	TGTGCCAGCAGTTGGGGGGGAAATTCACCCCTCCACTTT
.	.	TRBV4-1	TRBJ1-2	CASSQDPTAPNYGYTF	TGCGCCAGCAGCCAAGACCCGACTGCCCCTAACTATGGCTACACCTTC
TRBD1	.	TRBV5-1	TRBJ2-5	CASSLGGGETQYF	TGCGCCAGCAGCTTGGGAGGGGGCGAGACCCAGTACTTC
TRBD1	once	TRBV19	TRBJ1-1	CASSPDRESEAFF	TGTGCCAGTAGTCCTGACAGGGAGAGTGAAGCTTTCTTT
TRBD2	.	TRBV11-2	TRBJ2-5	CASSGGVQETQYF	TGTGCCAGCAGCGGGGGGGTCCAAGAGACCCAGTACTTC
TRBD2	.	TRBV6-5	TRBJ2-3	CASSSGGDTQYF	TGTGCCAGCAGTAGCGGGGGAGATACGCAGTATTTT
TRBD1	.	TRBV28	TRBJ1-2	CASSLQGAHGGYTF	TGTGCCAGCAGCTTACAGGGGGCGCACGGGGGCTACACCTTC
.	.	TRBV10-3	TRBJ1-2	CAISLTGDPDYGYTF	TGTGCCATCAGTCTCACGGGAGACCCGGACTATGGCTACACCTTC
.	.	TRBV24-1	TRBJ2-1	CATSDQLGRQFF	TGTGCCACCAGTGATCAACTAGGTCGGCAGTTCTTC
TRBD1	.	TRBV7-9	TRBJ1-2	CASSKGTGEWNYGYTF	TGTGCCAGCAGCAAGGGGACAGGAGAATGGAACTATGGCTACACCTTC
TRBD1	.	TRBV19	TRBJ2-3	CASSMRDRGSDTQYF	TGTGCCAGTAGTATGAGGGACAGGGGTTCCGATACGCAGTATTTT
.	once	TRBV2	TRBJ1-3	CASSEQKFSGNTIYF	TGTGCCAGCAGTGAACAGAAGTTCTCTGGAAACACCATATATTTT
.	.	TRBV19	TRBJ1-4	CASKWAAGNEKLFF	TGTGCCAGTAAATGGGCTGCCGGTAATGAAAAACTGTTTTTT
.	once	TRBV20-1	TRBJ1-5	CSASRAGANQPQHF	TGCAGTGCTAGTCGTGCGGGGGCCAATCAGCCCCAGCATTTT
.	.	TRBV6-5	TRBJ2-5	CASMNGGETQYF	TGTGCCAGCATGAACGGAGGAGAGACCCAGTACTTC
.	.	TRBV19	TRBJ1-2	CASSIYSGKRYGYTF	TGTGCCAGTAGTATTTATTCGGGGAAACGCTATGGCTACACCTTC
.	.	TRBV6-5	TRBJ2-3	CASSLGALSDTQYF	TGTGCCAGCAGTTTGGGCGCCCTTTCAGATACGCAGTATTTT
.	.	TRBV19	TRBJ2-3	CASSIAGAKDTQYF	TGTGCCAGTAGTATAGCGGGAGCCAAGGATACGCAGTATTTT
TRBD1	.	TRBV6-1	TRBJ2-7	CASSERTGAPWNEQYF	TGTGCCAGCAGTGAAAGGACAGGTGCTCCTTGGAACGAGCAGTACTTC
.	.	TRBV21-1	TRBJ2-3	CASVGGTDTQYF	TGTGCCAGCGTAGGCGGGACAGATACGCAGTATTTT
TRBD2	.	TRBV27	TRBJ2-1	CASSLLAGGFNEQFF	TGTGCCAGCAGTTTACTAGCGGGAGGGTTCAATGAGCAGTTCTTC
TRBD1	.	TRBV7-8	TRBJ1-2	CASSSTQGAYDYGYTF	TGTGCCAGCAGCTCAACACAGGGGGCTTATGACTATGGCTACACCTTC
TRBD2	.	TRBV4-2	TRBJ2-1	CASSLANGGTSGKYNEQFF	TGTGCCAGCAGCCTTGCGAATGGGGGGACTAGCGGAAAGTACAATGAGCAGTTCTTC
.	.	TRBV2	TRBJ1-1	CASSDPVEAFF	TGTGCCAGCAGTGATCCAGTGGAAGCTTTCTTT
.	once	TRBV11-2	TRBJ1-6	CASSLDTDNSPLHF	TGTGCCAGCAGCTTAGATACGGATAATTCACCCCTCCACTTT
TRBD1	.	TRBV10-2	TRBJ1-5	CASSEQGRQPQHF	TGCGCCAGCAGTGAACAGGGGCGTCAGCCCCAGCATTTT
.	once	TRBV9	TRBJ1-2	CASSSGGTDYGYTF	TGTGCCAGCAGCTCCGGCGGGACGGACTATGGCTACACCTTC
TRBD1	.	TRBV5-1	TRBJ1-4	CASSYTNSGTGHEKLFF	TGCGCCAGCAGCTATACCAATTCCGGGACAGGGCACGAAAAACTGTTTTTT
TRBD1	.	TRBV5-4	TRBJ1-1	CASSSGTENTEAFF	TGTGCCAGCAGTTCCGGGACAGAGAACACTGAAGCTTTCTTT
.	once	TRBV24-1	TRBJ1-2	CALGRRLVGGYTF	TGTGCCTTGGGGCGACGTCTAGTCGGGGGCTACACCTTC
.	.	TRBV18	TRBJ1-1	CASSPYSGELGAEAFF	TGTGCCAGCTCACCCTACTCAGGGGAATTGGGCGCTGAAGCTTTCTTT
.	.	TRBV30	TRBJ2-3	CAWSVQGSDTQYF	TGTGCCTGGAGTGTCCAGGGCTCAGATACGCAGTATTTT
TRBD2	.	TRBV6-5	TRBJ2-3	CASSYSGGSTDTQYF	TGTGCCAGCAGTTACAGCGGGGGCAGCACAGATACGCAGTATTTT
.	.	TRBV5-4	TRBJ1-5	CASSLDNQPQHF	TGTGCCAGCAGCTTGGACAACCAGCCCCAGCATTTT
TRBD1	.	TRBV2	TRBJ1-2	CASYLPKQGRRGYTF	TGTGCCAGCTACCTCCCGAAACAGGGGAGACGGGGCTACACCTTC
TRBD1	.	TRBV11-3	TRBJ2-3	CASSERMGQGTDTQYF	TGTGCCAGCAGCGAAAGAATGGGACAGGGCACAGATACGCAGTATTTT
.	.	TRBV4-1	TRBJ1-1	CASSQDRGSDTEAFF	TGCGCCAGCAGCCAAGATCGAGGGTCGGACACTGAAGCTTTCTTT